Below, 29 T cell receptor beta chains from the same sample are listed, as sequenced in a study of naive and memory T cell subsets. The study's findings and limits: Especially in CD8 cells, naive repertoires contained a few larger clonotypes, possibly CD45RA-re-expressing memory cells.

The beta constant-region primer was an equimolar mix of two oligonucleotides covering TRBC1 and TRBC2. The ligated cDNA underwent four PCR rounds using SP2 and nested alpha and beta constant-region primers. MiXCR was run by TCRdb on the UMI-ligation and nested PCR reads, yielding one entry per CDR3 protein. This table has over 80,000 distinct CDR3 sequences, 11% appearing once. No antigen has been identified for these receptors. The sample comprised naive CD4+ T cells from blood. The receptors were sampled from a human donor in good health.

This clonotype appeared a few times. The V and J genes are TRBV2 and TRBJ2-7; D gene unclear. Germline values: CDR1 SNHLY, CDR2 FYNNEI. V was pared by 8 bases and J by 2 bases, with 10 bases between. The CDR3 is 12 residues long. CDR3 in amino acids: CASGKPPYEQYF. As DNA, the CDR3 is TGTGCCAGCGGGAAACCCCCCTACGAGCAGTACTTC. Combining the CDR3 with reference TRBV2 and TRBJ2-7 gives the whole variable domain EPEVTQTPSHQVTQMGQEVILRCVPISNHLYFYWYRQILGQKVEFLVSFYNNEISEKSEIFDDQFSVERPDGSNFTLKIRSTKLEDSAMYFCASGKPPYEQYFGPGTRLTVT.

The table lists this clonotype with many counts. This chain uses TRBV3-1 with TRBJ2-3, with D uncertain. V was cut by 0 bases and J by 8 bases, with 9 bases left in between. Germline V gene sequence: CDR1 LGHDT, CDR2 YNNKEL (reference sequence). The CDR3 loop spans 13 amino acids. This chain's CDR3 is CASSQDPTLTQYF. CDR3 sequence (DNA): TGTGCCAGCAGCCAAGATCCCACTCTTACGCAGTATTTT.

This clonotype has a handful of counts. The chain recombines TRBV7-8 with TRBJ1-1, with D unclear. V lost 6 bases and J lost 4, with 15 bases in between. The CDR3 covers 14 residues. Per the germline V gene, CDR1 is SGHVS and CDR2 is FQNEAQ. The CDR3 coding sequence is TGTGCCAGCAGAAGGTCCCGGGCCGGCACTGAAGCTTTCTTT. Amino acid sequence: CASRRSRAGTEAFF.

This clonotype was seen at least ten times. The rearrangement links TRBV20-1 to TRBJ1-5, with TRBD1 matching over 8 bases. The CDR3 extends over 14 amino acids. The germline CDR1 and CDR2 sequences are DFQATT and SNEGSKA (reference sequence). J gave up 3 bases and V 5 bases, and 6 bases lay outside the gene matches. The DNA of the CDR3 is TGCAGTGCTGGACAGGGAGATACCAATCAGCCCCAGCATTTT. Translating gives CSAGQGDTNQPQHF.

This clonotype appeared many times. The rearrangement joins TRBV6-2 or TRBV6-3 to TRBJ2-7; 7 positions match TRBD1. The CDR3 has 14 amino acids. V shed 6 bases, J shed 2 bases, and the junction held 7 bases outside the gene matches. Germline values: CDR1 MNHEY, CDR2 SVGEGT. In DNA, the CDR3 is TGTGCCAGCAGCTCCGACAGGGCAGCCTACGAGCAGTACTTC. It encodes CASSSDRAAYEQYF.

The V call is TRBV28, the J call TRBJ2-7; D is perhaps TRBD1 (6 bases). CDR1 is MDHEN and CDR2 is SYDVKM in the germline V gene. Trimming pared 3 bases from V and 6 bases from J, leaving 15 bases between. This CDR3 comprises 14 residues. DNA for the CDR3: TGTGCCAGCAGTTTCCAGGGGCCGTCCGGCGAGCAGTACTTC. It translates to CASSFQGPSGEQYF.

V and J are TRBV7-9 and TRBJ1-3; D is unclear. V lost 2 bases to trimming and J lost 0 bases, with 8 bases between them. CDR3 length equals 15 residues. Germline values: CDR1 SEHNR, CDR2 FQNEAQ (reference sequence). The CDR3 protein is CASSLFESSGNTIYF. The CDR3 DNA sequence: TGTGCCAGCAGCTTATTCGAGAGCTCTGGAAACACCATATATTTT.

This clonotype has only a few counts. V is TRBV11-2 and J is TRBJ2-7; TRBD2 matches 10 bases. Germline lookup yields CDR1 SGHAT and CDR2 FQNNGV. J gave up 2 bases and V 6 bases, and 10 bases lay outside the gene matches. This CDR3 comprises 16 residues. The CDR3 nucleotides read TGTGCCAGCAGTCGTAATCAAGCGGGAGGGACCTACGAGCAGTACTTC. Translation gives CASSRNQAGGTYEQYF.

The CDR3 sequence is CATNSRVFNEQFF. DNA for the CDR3: TGTGCCACCAACAGTAGGGTGTTCAATGAGCAGTTCTTC. The V call is TRBV15, the J call TRBJ2-1; D gene ambiguous. The CDR3 is 13 residues long. Trimming left V 7 bases short and J 6 bases short, with 13 bases between. Germline CDR1 reads LNHNV; CDR2 reads YYDKDF (reference sequence). The variable domain in full, with the rest retrieved from reference TRBV15 and TRBJ2-1, is DAMVIQNPRYQVTQFGKPVTLSCSQTLNHNVMYWYQQKSSQAPKLLFHYYDKDFNNEADTPDNFQSRRPNTSFCFLDIRSPGLGDTAMYLCATNSRVFNEQFFGPGTRLTVL.

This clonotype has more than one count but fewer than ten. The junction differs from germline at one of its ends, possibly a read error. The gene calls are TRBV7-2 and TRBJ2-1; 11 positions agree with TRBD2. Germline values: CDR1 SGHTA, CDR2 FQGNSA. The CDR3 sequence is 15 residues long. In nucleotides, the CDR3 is TGTGCCAGCAGCTTAGGACTAGCGGGGCCGCGGACACATGTCTTC. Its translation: CASSLGLAGPRTHVF.

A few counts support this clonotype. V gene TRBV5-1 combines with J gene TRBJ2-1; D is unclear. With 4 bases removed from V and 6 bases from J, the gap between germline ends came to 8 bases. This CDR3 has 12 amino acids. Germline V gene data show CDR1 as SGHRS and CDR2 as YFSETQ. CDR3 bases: TGCGCCAGCAGCACCGCTTCCAATGAGCAGTTCTTC. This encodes CASSTASNEQFF.

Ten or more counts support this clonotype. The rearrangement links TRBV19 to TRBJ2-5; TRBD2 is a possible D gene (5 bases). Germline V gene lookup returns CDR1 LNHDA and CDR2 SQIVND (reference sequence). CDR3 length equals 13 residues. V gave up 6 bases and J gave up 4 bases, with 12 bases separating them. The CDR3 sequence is CASSPLGRETQYF. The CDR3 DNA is TGTGCCAGTAGCCCCTTGGGGAGAGAGACCCAGTACTTC.

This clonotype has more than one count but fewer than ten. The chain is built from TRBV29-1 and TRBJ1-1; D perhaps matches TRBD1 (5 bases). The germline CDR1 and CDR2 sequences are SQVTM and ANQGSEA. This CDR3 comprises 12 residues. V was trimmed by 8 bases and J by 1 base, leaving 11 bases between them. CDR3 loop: CSMTTGNTEAFF. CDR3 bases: TGCAGCATGACTACAGGGAACACTGAAGCTTTCTTT.

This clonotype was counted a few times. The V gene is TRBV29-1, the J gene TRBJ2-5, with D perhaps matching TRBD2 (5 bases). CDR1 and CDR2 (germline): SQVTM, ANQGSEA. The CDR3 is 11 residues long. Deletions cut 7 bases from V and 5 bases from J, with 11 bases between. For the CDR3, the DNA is TGCAGCGGGAACACGGGGGAGACCCAGTACTTC. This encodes CSGNTGETQYF.

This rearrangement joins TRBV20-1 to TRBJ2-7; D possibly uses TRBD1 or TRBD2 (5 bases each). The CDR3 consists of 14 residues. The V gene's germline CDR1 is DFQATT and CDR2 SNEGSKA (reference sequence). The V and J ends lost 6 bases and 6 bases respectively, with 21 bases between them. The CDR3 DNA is TGCAGTGCGGTAGCGTCCCAAGGGGTCGGCGAGCAGTACTTC. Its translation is CSAVASQGVGEQYF.

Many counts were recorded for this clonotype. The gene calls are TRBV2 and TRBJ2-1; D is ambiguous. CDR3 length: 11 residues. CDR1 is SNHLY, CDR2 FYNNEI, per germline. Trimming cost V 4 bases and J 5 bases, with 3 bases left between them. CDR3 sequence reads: CASSADNEQFF. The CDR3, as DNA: TGTGCCAGCAGTGCTGACAATGAGCAGTTCTTC.

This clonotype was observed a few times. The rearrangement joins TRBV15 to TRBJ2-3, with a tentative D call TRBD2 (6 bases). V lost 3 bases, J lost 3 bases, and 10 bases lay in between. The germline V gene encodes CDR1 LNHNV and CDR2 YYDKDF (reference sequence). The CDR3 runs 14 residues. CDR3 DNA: TGTGCCACCAGCAGGGGACTGCTTACAGATACGCAGTATTTT. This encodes CATSRGLLTDTQYF.

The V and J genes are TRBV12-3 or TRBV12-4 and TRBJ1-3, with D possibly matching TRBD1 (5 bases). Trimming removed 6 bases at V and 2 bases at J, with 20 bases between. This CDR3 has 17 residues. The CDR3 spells CASRPRGASGPGNTIYF. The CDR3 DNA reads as TGTGCCAGCAGACCCCGTGGGGCGTCGGGTCCTGGAAACACCATATATTTT.

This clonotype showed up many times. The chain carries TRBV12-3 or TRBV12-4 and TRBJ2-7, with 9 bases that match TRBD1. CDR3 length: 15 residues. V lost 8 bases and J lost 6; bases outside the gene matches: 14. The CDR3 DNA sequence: TGTGCCAGCCGTCCTCAGGACAGGGGTCCATCCGAGCAGTACTTC. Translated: CASRPQDRGPSEQYF.

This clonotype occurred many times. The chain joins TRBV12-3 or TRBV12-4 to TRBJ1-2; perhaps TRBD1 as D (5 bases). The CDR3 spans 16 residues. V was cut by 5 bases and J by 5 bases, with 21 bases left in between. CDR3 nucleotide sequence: TGTGCCAGCAGTCCCTCGGGGCAACCCCCGGGATATGGCTACACCTTC. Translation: CASSPSGQPPGYGYTF.

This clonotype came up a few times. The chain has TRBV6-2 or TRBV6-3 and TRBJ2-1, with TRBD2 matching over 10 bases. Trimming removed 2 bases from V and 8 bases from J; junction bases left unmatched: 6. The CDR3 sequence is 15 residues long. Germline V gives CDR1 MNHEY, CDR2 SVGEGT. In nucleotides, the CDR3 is TGTGCCAGCAGTTACGCTAGCGGGAGTTTCGATGAGCAGTTCTTC. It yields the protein CASSYASGSFDEQFF.

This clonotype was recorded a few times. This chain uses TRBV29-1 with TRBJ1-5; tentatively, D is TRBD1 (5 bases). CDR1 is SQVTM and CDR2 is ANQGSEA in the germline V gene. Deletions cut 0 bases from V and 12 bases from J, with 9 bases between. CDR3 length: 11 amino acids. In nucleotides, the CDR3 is TGCAGCGTTGAAGATGGGGCGGACCAGCATTTT. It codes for CSVEDGADQHF. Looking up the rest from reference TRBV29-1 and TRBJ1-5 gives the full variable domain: SAVISQKPSRDICQRGTSLTIQCQVDSQVTMMFWYRQQPGQSLTLIATANQGSEATYESGFVIDKFPISRPNLTFSTLTVSNMSPEDSSIYLCSVEDGADQHFGDGTRLSIL.

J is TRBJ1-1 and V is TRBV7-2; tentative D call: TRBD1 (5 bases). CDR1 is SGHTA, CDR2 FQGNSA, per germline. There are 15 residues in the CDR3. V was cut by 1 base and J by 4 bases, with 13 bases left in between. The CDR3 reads CASSLVSAGPTEAFF. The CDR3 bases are TGTGCCAGCAGCTTAGTTTCTGCAGGGCCCACTGAAGCTTTCTTT.

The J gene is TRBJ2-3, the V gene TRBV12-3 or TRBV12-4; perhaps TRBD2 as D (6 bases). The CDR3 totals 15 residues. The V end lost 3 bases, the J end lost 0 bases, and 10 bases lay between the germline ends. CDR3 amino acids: CASSFRGTSTDTQYF. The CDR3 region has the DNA TGTGCCAGCAGTTTCCGGGGGACTAGCACAGATACGCAGTATTTT.

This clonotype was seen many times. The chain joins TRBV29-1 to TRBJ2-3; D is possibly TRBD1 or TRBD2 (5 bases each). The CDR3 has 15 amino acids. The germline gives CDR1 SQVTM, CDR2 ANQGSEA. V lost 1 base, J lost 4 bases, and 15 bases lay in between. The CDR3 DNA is TGCAGCGTTGAAGTGAGAGGGGTCGAGGCAGATACGCAGTATTTT. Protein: CSVEVRGVEADTQYF.

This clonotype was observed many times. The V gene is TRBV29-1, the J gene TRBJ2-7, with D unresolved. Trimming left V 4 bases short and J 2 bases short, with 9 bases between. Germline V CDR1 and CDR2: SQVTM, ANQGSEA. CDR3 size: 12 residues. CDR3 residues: CSVASAPYEQYF. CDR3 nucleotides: TGCAGCGTTGCGTCAGCCCCCTACGAGCAGTACTTC.

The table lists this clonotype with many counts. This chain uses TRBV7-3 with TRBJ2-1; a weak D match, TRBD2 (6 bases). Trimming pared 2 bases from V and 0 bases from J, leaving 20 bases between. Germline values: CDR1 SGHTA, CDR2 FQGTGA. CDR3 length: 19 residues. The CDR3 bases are TGTGCCAGCAGCTTAGTTGGGGGGTCGAAGGCCAGCTCCTACAATGAGCAGTTCTTC. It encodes CASSLVGGSKASSYNEQFF.

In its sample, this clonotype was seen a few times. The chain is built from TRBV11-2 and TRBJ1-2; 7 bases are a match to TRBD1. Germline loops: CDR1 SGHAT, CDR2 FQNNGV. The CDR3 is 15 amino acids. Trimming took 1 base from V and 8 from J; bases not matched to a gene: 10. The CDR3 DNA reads TGTGCCAGCAGCTTAGGTTGGGACAGCGTTATGGGCTACACCTTC. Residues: CASSLGWDSVMGYTF.

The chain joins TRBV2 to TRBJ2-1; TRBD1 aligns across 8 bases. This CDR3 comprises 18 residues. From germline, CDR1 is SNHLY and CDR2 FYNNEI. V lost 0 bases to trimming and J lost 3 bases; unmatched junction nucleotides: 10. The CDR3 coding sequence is TGTGCCAGCAGTGAAGCAGGGGGACAGGTTGTCAACTACAATGAGCAGTTCTTC. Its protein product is CASSEAGGQVVNYNEQFF. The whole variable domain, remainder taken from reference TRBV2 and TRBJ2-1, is EPEVTQTPSHQVTQMGQEVILRCVPISNHLYFYWYRQILGQKVEFLVSFYNNEISEKSEIFDDQFSVERPDGSNFTLKIRSTKLEDSAMYFCASSEAGGQVVNYNEQFFGPGTRLTVL.